This T cell receptor (beta chain) was found in a study of blood T cell repertoires in COVID-19. Study summary: Donors in the United States, Italy and Spain gave samples during acute or convalescent COVID-19. In each case, the material was cDNA or gDNA derived from T cells, B-cell-depleted T cells, or PBMCs.

Under the authors' procedure: Estimation of nucleated cell counts relied on the amplification of reference gene primers. Produced via immunoSEQ multiplex PCR; TCRdb's table is partial and in-frame only. From that table come the V and J calls and clone size; the DNA was used to work out D and trimming. The top ten clones hold 7.5% to 9.5% of a sample with 81,000 or so clones, more than 70% of them seen once. This CDR3 comprises 15 residues. Germline values: CDR1 SGHTA, CDR2 FQGNSA. V was shortened by 2 bases and J by 3 bases, with 14 bases between the two germline ends. The gene calls are TRBV7-2 and TRBJ2-7; tentatively, D is TRBD1 (6 bases). The TCR originated in a man aged 45-65 years with active COVID-19. Sequenced material: peripheral blood. CDR3 nucleotide sequence: TGTGCCAGCAGCTTATTCCAGGGGTCCTTCTACGAGCAGTACTTC. It translates to CASSLFQGSFYEQYF. Filled out from reference TRBV7-2 and TRBJ2-7, the complete variable domain reads GAGVSQSPSNKVTEKGKDVELRCDPISGHTALYWYRQSLGQGLEFLIYFQGNSAPDKSGLPSDRFSAERTGGSVSTLTIQRTQQEDSAVYLCASSLFQGSFYEQYFGPGTRLTVT.